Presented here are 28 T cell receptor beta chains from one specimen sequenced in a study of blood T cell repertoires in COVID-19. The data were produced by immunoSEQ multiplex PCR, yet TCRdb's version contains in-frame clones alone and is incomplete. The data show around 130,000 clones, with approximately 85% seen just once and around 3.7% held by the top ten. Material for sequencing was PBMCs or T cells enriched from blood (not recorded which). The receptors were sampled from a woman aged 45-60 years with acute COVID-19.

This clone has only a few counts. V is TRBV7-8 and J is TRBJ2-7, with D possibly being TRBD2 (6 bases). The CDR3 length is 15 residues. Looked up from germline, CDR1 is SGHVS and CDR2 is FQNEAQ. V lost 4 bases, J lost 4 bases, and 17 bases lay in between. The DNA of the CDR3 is TGTGCCAGCAGCTCCAAACGGGACGGGGGTTACGAGCAGTACTTC. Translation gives CASSSKRDGGYEQYF.

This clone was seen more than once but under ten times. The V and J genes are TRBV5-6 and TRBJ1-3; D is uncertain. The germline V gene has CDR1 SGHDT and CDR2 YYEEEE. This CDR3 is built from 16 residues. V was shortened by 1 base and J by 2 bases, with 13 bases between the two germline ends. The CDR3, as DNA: TGTGCCAGCAGCTTGATGTTGTCACTGACTGGAAACACCATATATTTT. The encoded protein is CASSLMLSLTGNTIYF.

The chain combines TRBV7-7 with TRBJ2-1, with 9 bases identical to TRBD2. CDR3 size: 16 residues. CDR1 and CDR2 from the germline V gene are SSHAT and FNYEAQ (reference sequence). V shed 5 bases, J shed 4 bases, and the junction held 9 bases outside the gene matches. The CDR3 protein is CASSPYTSGFYNEQFF. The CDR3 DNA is TGTGCCAGCAGCCCTTATACTAGCGGGTTTTACAATGAGCAGTTCTTC. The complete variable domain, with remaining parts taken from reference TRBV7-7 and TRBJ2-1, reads GAGVSQSPRYKVTKRGQDVTLRCDPISSHATLYWYQQALGQGPEFLTYFNYEAQPDKSGLPSDRFSAERPEGSISTLTIQRTEQRDSAMYRCASSPYTSGFYNEQFFGPGTRLTVL.

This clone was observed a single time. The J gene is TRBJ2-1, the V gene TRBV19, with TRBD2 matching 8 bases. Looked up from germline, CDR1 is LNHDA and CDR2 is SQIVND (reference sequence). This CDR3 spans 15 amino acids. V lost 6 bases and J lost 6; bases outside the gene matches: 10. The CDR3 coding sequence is TGTGCCAGTAGGCGGCGGGAGGTAAGGGGCAATGAGCAGTTCTTC. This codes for CASRRREVRGNEQFF.

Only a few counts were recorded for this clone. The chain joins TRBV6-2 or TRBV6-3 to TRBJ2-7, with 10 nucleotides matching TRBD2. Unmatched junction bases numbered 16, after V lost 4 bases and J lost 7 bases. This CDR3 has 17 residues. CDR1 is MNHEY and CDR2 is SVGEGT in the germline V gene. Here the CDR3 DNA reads TGTGCCAGCAGTTTCTTGGGACTAGCGAGTATCACTTTTGAGCAGTACTTC. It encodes CASSFLGLASITFEQYF.

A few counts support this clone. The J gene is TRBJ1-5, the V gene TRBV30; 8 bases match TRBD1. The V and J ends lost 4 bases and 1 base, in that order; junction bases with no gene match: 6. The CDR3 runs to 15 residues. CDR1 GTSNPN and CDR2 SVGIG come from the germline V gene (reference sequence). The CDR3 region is CAWTEYRGSNQPQHF. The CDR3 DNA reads TGTGCCTGGACGGAATACAGGGGGAGCAATCAGCCCCAGCATTTT.

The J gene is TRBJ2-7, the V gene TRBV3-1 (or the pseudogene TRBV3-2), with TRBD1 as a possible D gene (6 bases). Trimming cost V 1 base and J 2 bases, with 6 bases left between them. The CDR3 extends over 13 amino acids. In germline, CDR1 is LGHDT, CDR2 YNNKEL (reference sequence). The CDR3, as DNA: TGTGCCAGCAGCCAAGGGGACACCTACGAGCAGTACTTC. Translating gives CASSQGDTYEQYF.

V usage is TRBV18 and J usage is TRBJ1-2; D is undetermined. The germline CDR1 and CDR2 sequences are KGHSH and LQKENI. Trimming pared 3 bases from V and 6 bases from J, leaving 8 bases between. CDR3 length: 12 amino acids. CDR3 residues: CASSPQEDGYTF. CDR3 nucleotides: TGTGCCAGCTCACCCCAGGAGGATGGCTACACCTTC.

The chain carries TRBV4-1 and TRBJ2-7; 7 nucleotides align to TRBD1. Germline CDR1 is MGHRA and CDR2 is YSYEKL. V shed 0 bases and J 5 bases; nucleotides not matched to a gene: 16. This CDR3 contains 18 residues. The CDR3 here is CASSQDFRQGRRRNEQYF. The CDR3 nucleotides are TGCGCCAGCAGCCAAGATTTCCGACAGGGACGTCGGCGAAACGAGCAGTACTTC.

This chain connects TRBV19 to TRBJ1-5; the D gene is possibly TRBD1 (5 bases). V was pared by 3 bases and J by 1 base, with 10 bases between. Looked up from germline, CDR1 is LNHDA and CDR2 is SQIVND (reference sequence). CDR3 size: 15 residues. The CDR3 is CASSIMGGSNQPQHF. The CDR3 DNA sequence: TGTGCCAGTAGTATTATGGGGGGAAGCAATCAGCCCCAGCATTTT.

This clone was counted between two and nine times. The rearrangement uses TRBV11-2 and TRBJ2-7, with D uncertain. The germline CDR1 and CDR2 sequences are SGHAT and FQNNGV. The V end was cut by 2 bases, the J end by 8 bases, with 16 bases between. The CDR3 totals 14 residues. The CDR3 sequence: CASSLSQSNVKQYF. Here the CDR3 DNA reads TGTGCCAGCAGCTTATCACAGTCAAACGTCAAGCAGTACTTC.

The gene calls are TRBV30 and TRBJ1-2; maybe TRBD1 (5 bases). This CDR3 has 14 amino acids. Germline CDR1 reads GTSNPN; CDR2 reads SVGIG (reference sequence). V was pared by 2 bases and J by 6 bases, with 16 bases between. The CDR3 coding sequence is TGTGCCTGGAGTCCCCTTGGGGGGAATGATGGCTACACCTTC. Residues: CAWSPLGGNDGYTF.

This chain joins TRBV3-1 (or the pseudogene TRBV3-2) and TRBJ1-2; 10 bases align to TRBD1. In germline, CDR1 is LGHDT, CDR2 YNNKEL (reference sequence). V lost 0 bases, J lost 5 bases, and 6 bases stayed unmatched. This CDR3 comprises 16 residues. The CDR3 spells CASSQDGTGEEYGYTF. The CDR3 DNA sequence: TGTGCCAGCAGCCAAGACGGGACAGGGGAAGAATATGGCTACACCTTC.

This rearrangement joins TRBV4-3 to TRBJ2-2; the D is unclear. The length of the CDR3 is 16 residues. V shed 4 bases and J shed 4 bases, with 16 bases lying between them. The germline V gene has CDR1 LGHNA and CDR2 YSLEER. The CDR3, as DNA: TGCGCCAGCAGCCCCTCTAGTCCACCTCGCACCGGGGAGCTGTTTTTT. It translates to CASSPSSPPRTGELFF.

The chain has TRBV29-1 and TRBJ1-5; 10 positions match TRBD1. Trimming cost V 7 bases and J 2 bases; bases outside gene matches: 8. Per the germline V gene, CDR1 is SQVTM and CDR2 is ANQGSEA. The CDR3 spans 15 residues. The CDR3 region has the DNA TGCAGCGCCCGAACCGGGACAGGGGGCAATCAGCCCCAGCATTTT. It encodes CSARTGTGGNQPQHF.

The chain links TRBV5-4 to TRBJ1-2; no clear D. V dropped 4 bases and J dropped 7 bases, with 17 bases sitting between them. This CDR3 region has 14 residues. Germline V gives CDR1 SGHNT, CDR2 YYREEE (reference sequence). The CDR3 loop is CASSAIGELRGYTF. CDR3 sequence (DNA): TGTGCCAGCAGCGCCATCGGTGAACTACGTGGCTACACCTTC. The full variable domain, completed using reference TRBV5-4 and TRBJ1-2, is ETGVTQSPTHLIKTRGQQVTLRCSSQSGHNTVSWYQQALGQGPQFIFQYYREEENGRGNFPPRFSGLQFPNYSSELNVNALELDDSALYLCASSAIGELRGYTFGSGTRLTVV.

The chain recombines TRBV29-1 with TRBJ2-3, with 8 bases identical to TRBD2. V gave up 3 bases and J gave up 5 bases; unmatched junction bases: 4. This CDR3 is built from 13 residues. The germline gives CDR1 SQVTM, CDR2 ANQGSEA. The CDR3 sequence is CSVEGLAGDTQYF. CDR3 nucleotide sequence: TGCAGCGTTGAGGGGCTAGCGGGAGATACGCAGTATTTT.

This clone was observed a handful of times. The CDR3 DNA is TGCGCCAGCAGCTTGGCTGCGGGAGGACCGAACACCGGGGAGCTGTTTTTT. Its protein product is CASSLAAGGPNTGELFF. This rearrangement joins TRBV5-1 to TRBJ2-2; 8 positions match TRBD2. Per the germline V gene, CDR1 is SGHRS and CDR2 is YFSETQ. This CDR3 has 17 amino acids. Trimming at V came to 0 bases and at J to 0 bases, leaving 4 bases not matched to a gene. Filled out from reference TRBV5-1 and TRBJ2-2, the complete variable domain reads KAGVTQTPRYLIKTRGQQVTLSCSPISGHRSVSWYQQTPGQGLQFLFEYFSETQRNKGNFPGRFSGRQFSNSRSEMNVSTLELGDSALYLCASSLAAGGPNTGELFFGEGSRLTVL.

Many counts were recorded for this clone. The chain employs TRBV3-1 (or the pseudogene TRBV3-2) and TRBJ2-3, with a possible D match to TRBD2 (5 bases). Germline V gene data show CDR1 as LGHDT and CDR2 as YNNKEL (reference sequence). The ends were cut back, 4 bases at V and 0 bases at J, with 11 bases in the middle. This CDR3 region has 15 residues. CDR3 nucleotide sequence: TGTGCCAGCAGCCCGCGGGCCGAGAGCACAGATACGCAGTATTTT. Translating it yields CASSPRAESTDTQYF.

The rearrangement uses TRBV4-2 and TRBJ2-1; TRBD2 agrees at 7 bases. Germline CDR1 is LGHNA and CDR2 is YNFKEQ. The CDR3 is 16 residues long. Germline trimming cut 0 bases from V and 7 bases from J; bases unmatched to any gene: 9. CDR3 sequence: CASSQDSGGSGNEQFF. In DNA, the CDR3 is TGTGCCAGCAGCCAAGATTCCGGCGGGAGCGGAAATGAGCAGTTCTTC.

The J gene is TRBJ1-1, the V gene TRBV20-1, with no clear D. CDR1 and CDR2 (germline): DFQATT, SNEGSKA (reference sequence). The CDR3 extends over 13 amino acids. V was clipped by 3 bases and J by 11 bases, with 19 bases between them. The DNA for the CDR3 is TGCAGTGCTAGTGGTGGTGGGAGACAAAGGGCTTTCTTT. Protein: CSASGGGRQRAFF.

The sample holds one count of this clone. Here the CDR3 reads CASSQDQNSGGELFF. Here the CDR3 DNA reads TGTGCCAGCAGCCAAGATCAGAATTCGGGCGGGGAGCTGTTTTTT. The V gene is TRBV4-2, the J gene TRBJ2-2; unclear D gene. Germline V CDR1 and CDR2: LGHNA, YNFKEQ. The CDR3 contains 15 residues. Trimming took 0 bases from V and 7 from J, leaving 12 bases between them.

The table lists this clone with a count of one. The CDR3 loop reads CASSKRGLSRSGANVLTF. The CDR3, as DNA: TGTGCCAGCAGCAAGAGAGGACTGAGCCGCTCTGGGGCCAACGTCCTGACTTTC. The V call is TRBV9, the J call TRBJ2-6; D is perhaps TRBD2 (5 bases). Germline CDR1 reads SGDLS; CDR2 reads YYNGEE. V was pared by 4 bases and J by 0 bases, with 17 bases between. This CDR3 is 18 amino acids long. The variable domain in full, with the rest retrieved from reference TRBV9 and TRBJ2-6, is DSGVTQTPKHLITATGQRVTLRCSPRSGDLSVYWYQQSLDQGLQFLIQYYNGEERAKGNILERFSAQQFPDLHSELNLSSLELGDSALYFCASSKRGLSRSGANVLTFGAGSRLTVL.

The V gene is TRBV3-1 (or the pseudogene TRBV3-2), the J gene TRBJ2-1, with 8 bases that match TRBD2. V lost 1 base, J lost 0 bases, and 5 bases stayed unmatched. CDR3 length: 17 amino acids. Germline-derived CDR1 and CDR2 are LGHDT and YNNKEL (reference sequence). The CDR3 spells CASSQGLAPSSYNEQFF. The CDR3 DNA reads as TGTGCCAGCAGCCAAGGACTAGCGCCTAGCTCCTACAATGAGCAGTTCTTC.

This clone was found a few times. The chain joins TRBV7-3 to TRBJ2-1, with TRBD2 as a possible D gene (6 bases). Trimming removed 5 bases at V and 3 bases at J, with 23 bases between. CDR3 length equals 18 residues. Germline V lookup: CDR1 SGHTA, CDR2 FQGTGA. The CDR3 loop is CASSIREAGFEGYNEQFF. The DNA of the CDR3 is TGTGCCAGCAGCATAAGGGAGGCTGGATTCGAGGGCTACAATGAGCAGTTCTTC.

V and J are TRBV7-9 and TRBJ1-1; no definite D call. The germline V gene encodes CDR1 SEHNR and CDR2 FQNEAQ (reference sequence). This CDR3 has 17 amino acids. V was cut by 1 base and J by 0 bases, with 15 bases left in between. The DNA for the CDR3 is TGTGCCAGCAGCTTAGGGTCGGTGGGGAGGGTGAACACTGAAGCTTTCTTT. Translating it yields CASSLGSVGRVNTEAFF.

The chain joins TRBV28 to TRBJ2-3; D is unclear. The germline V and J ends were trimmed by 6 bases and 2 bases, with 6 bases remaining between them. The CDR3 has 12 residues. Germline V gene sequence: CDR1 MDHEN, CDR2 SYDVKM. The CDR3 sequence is CASRTYTDTQYF. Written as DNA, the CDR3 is TGTGCCAGCAGGACTTACACAGATACGCAGTATTTT.

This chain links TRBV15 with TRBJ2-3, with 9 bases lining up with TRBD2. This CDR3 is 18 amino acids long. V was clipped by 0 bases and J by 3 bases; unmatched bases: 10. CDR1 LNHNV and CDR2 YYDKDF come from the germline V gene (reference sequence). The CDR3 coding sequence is TGTGCCACCAGCAGAGAATTGAGGCGGAGCGGGAGGACAGATACGCAGTATTTT. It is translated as CATSRELRRSGRTDTQYF.